Sequencing of this TCR beta chain was carried out in a study of T-cell memory formation after mild COVID-19. TCRdb called the 5' RACE reads again in MiXCR, with one record for every CDR3 protein. The data contain about 180,000 distinct CDR3 sequences, roughly 20% of them singletons. Per the germline V gene, CDR1 is KGHDR and CDR2 is SFDVKD. V lost 7 bases and J lost 10, with 15 bases in between. This CDR3 comprises 12 residues. This clonotype was observed a handful of times. The chain couples TRBV24-1 to TRBJ1-1; D remains unclear. Sequencing used PBMCs or a T cell subset sorted from them (not recorded which). The sequence was obtained from a man aged 18 to 29 who had mild COVID-19 (a few samples of this study predate the infection). Cell type and time point are not known. This chain's CDR3 is CATRDRELGAFF. The CDR3 DNA sequence: TGTGCCACCAGGGACCGGGAGTTAGGAGCTTTCTTT.